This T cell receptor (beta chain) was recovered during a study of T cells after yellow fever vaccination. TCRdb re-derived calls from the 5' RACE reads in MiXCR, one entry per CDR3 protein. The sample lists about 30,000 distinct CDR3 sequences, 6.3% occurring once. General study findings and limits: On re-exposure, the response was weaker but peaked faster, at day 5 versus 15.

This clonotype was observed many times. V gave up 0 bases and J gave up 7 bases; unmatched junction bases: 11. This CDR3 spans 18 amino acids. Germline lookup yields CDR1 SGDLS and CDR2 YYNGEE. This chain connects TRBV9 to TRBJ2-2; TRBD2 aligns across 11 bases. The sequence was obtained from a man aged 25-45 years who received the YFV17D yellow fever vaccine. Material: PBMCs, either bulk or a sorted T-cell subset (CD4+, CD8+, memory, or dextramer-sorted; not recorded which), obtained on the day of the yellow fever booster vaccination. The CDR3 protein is CASSVVFSGRAEFGELFF. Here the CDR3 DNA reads TGTGCCAGCAGCGTAGTGTTTAGCGGGAGGGCCGAATTCGGGGAGCTGTTTTTT.